This T cell receptor (beta chain) emerged from a study of blood T cell repertoires in COVID-19 (dated by TCRdb to between 2020 and 2021). Describing the broader study: Samples from collaborators originated in the United States, Italy and Spain and spanned both the acute and convalescent phases of COVID-19. The sample metadata nearly always contained a de-identified subject ID, COVID-19 status, age in years and sex. The repertoires were released in a freely available public database meant as a resource for research on the immune response to SARS-CoV-2. Samples were obtained from the ongoing ImmuneRACE study (first 160 participants) and from 1,254 subjects provided by 6 global collaborators. The dataset comprised deeply sampled blood TCRbeta repertoires from subjects exposed to, actively infected with, or recovered from COVID-19. Where available, HLA class I and class II types were taken from metadata supplied by the sample provider and were not determined by assay-based typing. The prospective study material was composed of cDNA or gDNA derived from T cells, B-cell-depleted T cells, or PBMCs. Broader findings and caveats from the paper: The quantity of clinical and demographic metadata differed by source and by participant and was supplied without curation.

Whole blood was collected in K2EDTA tubes by collaborating institutions according to the institutions' own protocols. For TCRbeta analysis, collaborators shipped samples in one of three forms: frozen whole blood, isolated PBMCs, or DNA extracted from either of those sample types. Looking up the germline V gene yields CDR1 KGHDR and CDR2 SFDVKD. Its CDR3 holds 13 amino acids, cysteine through phenylalanine. Just the 39-base CDR3 DNA is kept, in frame starting at base 1. V is trimmed back by 6 bases and J by 6 bases, and the junction contains 5 bases that no gene match accounts for. Worth noting for this clone: Its antigen remains undetermined. Nothing much larger sits one base from this clone, and base qualities are not available.

TCRbeta CDR3 regions were amplified from genomic DNA using the immunoSEQ Assay, a bias-controlled multiplex PCR. In the source study's methods: The number of nucleated cells in each sample was estimated by amplification of reference gene primers within the assay. To quantify the absolute abundance of each unique TCRbeta CDR3 rearrangement, sequence reads were collapsed and filtered. Productive Simpson clonality was computed per sample as the square root of Simpson's diversity index over productive rearrangements. The table was pulled from immuneACCESS by TCRdb, which kept in-frame rearrangements only. Such tables lose some clones; where checked, under half of the loss comes from unresolved V genes, and the rest has no known cause. Clone size and V and J calls were adopted from that table, with D and trimming inferred from the DNA. The sample table holds approximately 470,000 clones, of which around 85% were seen once. The top ten constitute 3.2% of the sample.

The sequence came from a human donor in a cohort sampled during active COVID-19. What was sequenced was peripheral blood. The V and J genes are TRBV24-1 and TRBJ1-2, with 8 central nucleotides matching TRBD1. The DNA sequence is given as TGTGCCACCAGTCGAGGACAGGGAGATGGCTACACCTTC. It specifies CATSRGQGDGYTF.